The rows below give T cell receptor beta chains drawn from one sample of a study of blood T cell repertoires in COVID-19. Clones were sequenced by immunoSEQ multiplex PCR, and TCRdb holds only the in-frame ones, with some missing. Counted here are more than 450,000 clones, about 85% occurring once; the ten biggest clones make up roughly 0.72%. The sequenced sample was PBMCs or T cells enriched from blood (not recorded which). Receptors originate from a woman under 30 who had recovered from COVID-19. The CDR3 runs from the conserved cysteine through the conserved F or W. A D gene is named only where the DNA matches it firmly. Clone size is given for some rows only: seen once, a few or many times, or a class if the clone is expanded.

>-|12|-|TRBJ2-7|TRBV6-5
CASSSGSYEQYF
TGTGCCAGCAGTTCCGGGTCATACGAGCAGTACTTC
>-|14|-|TRBJ2-7|TRBV18
CASSPPLGGPQQYF
TGTGCCAGCTCACCACCTCTGGGCGGGCCCCAGCAGTACTTC
>-|13|once|TRBJ2-5|TRBV28
CASSPQLGETQYF
TGTGCCAGCAGTCCCCAGCTCGGGGAGACCCAGTACTTC
>TRBD2|16|once|TRBJ2-3|TRBV9
CASSVGLAGGLDTQYF
TGTGCCAGCAGCGTAGGACTAGCGGGGGGGCTGGATACGCAGTATTTT
>-|15|-|TRBJ1-2|TRBV19
CASSMSGPEIYGYTF
TGTGCCAGTAGTATGTCAGGTCCCGAGATCTATGGCTACACCTTC
>TRBD1|17|-|TRBJ1-6|TRBV5-8
CASSRIPDRGMSSPLHF
TGTGCCAGCAGCCGAATCCCAGACAGGGGGATGTCATCACCCCTCCACTTT
>-|15|-|TRBJ1-6|TRBV7-9
CASSLADGDYSPLHF
TGTGCCAGCAGCTTAGCGGACGGGGACTATTCACCCCTCCACTTT
>TRBD1|14|-|TRBJ1-5|TRBV5-1
CASSQGDIDQPQHF
TGCGCCAGCAGCCAGGGGGACATAGATCAGCCCCAGCATTTT
>TRBD2|15|-|TRBJ2-5|TRBV4-1
CASSQHGTSRETQYF
TGCGCCAGCAGCCAACACGGGACTAGTCGAGAGACCCAGTACTTC
>-|13|-|TRBJ2-3|TRBV30
CAWSYGGADTQYF
TGTGCCTGGAGCTACGGAGGGGCAGATACGCAGTATTTT
>-|14|-|TRBJ1-1|TRBV27
CASSAGRMNTEAFF
TGTGCCAGCAGTGCGGGCAGAATGAACACTGAAGCTTTCTTT
>-|14|once|TRBJ1-5|TRBV7-8
CASSRPGYNQPQHF
TGTGCCAGCAGCCGACCGGGGTACAATCAGCCCCAGCATTTT
>-|17|-|TRBJ1-6|TRBV9
CASSVATIGAGNSPLHF
TGTGCCAGCAGCGTAGCTACGATTGGGGCAGGCAATTCACCCCTCCACTTT
>TRBD1|17|-|TRBJ2-7|TRBV5-1
CASSPTVGQAIFGEQYF
TGCGCCAGCAGCCCCACCGTGGGACAGGCCATTTTCGGGGAGCAGTACTTC